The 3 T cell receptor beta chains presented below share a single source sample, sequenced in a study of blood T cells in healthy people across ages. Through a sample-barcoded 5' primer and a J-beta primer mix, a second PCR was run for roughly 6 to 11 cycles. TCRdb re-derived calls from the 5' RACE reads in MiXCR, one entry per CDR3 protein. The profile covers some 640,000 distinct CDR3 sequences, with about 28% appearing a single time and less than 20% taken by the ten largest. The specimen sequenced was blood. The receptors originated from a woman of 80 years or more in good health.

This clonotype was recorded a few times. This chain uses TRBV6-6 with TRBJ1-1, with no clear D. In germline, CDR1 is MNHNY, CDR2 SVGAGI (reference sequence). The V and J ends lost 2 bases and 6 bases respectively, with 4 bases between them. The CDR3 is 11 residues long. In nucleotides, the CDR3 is TGTGCCAGCAGTTACCAGGCTGAAGCTTTCTTT. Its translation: CASSYQAEAFF.

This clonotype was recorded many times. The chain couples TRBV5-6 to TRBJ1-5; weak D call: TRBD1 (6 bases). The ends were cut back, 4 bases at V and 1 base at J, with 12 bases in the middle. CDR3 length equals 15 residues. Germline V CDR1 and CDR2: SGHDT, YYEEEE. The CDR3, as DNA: TGTGCCAGCAGCCAGGGCCAGGGGAGCAATCAGCCCCAGCATTTT. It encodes CASSQGQGSNQPQHF.

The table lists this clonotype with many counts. The CDR3 region has the DNA TGCGCCAGCAGCCAAGACCTAGCGGGGGGGCCAGGCAATGAGCAGTTCTTC. Translation: CASSQDLAGGPGNEQFF. The chain links TRBV4-3 to TRBJ2-1; 12 nucleotides align to TRBD2. CDR3 length equals 17 residues. V shed 0 bases, J shed 6 bases, and the junction held 6 bases outside the gene matches. CDR1 is LGHNA and CDR2 is YSLEER in the germline V gene.